What follows is one TCR beta chain and its context. Its target is not known. The record originates from a study of cytomegalovirus exposure and HLA in healthy donors. General observations from the study: The likely explanation for a cluster of highly shared sequence variants was sequencing artifact.

Germline V gene data show CDR1 as SGHDT and CDR2 as YYEEEE. The trim removed 0 bases at V and 2 bases at J, leaving 4 bases unmatched. This CDR3 spans 16 amino acids. PCR was performed using 60 Vbeta and 13 Jbeta primers. Profiled with immunoSEQ multiplex PCR; TCRdb holds only in-frame clones, not every one. The repertoire holds about 170,000 clones, with about four fifths as singletons. What was sequenced was PBMCs. This TCR derives from a male donor in good health and CMV-seronegative. J is TRBJ2-2 and V is TRBV5-6, with TRBD1 matching 7 bases. The CDR3: CASSLAGTANTGELFF. Written as DNA, the CDR3 is TGTGCCAGCAGCTTGGCCGGGACAGCAAACACCGGGGAGCTGTTTTTT.